This entry lists 26 T cell receptor beta chains sequenced from one sample in a study of long-term antiretroviral therapy in people with HIV. Survey-level immunoSEQ v3.0 assays were run. Clones were read by immunoSEQ multiplex PCR, and TCRdb kept only the in-frame ones, dropping some. The sample carries about 14,000 clones, about 79% recorded once. The specimen was unsorted PBMCs, collected 0.4 years after starting antiretroviral therapy. The receptors here all came from a man aged 25-40 years with HIV.

The chain employs TRBV4-2 and TRBJ2-4; D perhaps matches TRBD1 (6 bases). There are 15 residues in the CDR3. The V gene lost 1 base and the J gene lost 8 bases, with 15 bases spanning the gap. CDR1 LGHNA and CDR2 YNFKEQ come from the germline V gene. The CDR3 spells CASSQGSGPGDIQYF. The CDR3 DNA reads as TGTGCCAGCAGCCAAGGTTCAGGACCAGGGGACATTCAGTACTTC.

V is TRBV29-1 and J is TRBJ1-4; TRBD1 agrees at 10 bases. This CDR3 spans 15 amino acids. Germline lookup yields CDR1 SQVTM and CDR2 ANQGSEA. V shed 0 bases and J 7 bases; nucleotides not matched to a gene: 5. For the CDR3, the DNA is TGCAGCGTTGAAGAGACAGGGGGCGCCGGTGAAAAACTGTTTTTT. Protein sequence: CSVEETGGAGEKLFF.

V is TRBV6-1 and J is TRBJ2-1; D not resolved. The CDR3 loop spans 13 amino acids. The V gene lost 6 bases and the J gene lost 10 bases, with 16 bases spanning the gap. Germline-derived CDR1 and CDR2 are MNHNS and SASEGT. CDR3 residues: CASRADENSEQFF. In nucleotides, the CDR3 is TGTGCCAGCAGAGCCGACGAGAACAGCGAGCAGTTCTTC.

The chain is built from TRBV4-1 and TRBJ2-1; 11 bases match TRBD1. The CDR3 runs to 15 residues. Losses at the gene ends were 2 bases for V and 10 bases for J; bases not matched to a gene: 7. Germline V gives CDR1 MGHRA, CDR2 YSYEKL. This chain's CDR3 is CASSQPGQGAREQFF. The CDR3 DNA reads TGCGCCAGCAGCCAACCCGGACAGGGGGCTCGGGAGCAGTTCTTC.

In this sample, this clone turned up once. The genes are TRBV2 and TRBJ2-1; TRBD2 aligns across 13 bases. Trimming cost V 10 bases and J 9 bases; bases outside gene matches: 6. Germline V gene sequence: CDR1 SNHLY, CDR2 FYNNEI. This CDR3 spans 13 amino acids. CDR3 sequence: CATGLAGLGEQFF. In DNA form, the CDR3 reads TGTGCCACGGGACTAGCGGGATTGGGTGAGCAGTTCTTC.

The CDR3: CAWKLGRGPGTEAFF. Here the CDR3 DNA reads TGTGCCTGGAAACTTGGAAGAGGGCCTGGCACTGAAGCTTTCTTT. The chain recombines TRBV30 with TRBJ1-1, with D unclear. The CDR3 consists of 15 residues. Germline V gene sequence: CDR1 GTSNPN, CDR2 SVGIG (reference sequence). Between the trimmed V and J ends, which lost 4 bases and 4 bases, there was a span of 19 bases. The full variable domain, its missing parts supplied by reference TRBV30 and TRBJ1-1, is SQTIHQWPATLVQPVGSPLSLECTVEGTSNPNLYWYRQAAGRGLQLLFYSVGIGQISSEVPQNLSASRPQDRQFILSSKKLLLSDSGFYLCAWKLGRGPGTEAFFGQGTRLTVV.

The chain uses TRBV28 and TRBJ1-2; D not resolved. The ends were cut back, 4 bases at V and 2 bases at J, with 11 bases in the middle. Germline CDR1 is MDHEN and CDR2 is SYDVKM. The CDR3 consists of 14 residues. CDR3 DNA: TGTGCCAGCAGTTCCCCCCAGGAAAACTATGGCTACACCTTC. This encodes CASSSPQENYGYTF.

This chain joins TRBV6-6 and TRBJ1-4; D gene ambiguous. The CDR3 runs to 15 residues. Germline values: CDR1 MNHNY, CDR2 SVGAGI (reference sequence). Trimming removed 2 bases at V and 0 bases at J, with 7 bases between. The CDR3 protein is CASSYMPATNEKLFF. As DNA, the CDR3 is TGTGCCAGCAGTTACATGCCTGCAACTAATGAAAAACTGTTTTTT.

CDR3 DNA sequence: TGTGCCAGCAGTTTGCGGGGGGCCCAAGAGACCCAGTACTTC. Protein sequence: CASSLRGAQETQYF. The J gene is TRBJ2-5, the V gene TRBV28; the match to TRBD2 covers 8 bases. The V segment lost 3 bases and the J segment 1 base; nucleotides outside the gene matches: 1. This CDR3 region has 14 residues. Per the germline V gene, CDR1 is MDHEN and CDR2 is SYDVKM. Looking up the rest from reference TRBV28 and TRBJ2-5 gives the full variable domain: DVKVTQSSRYLVKRTGEKVFLECVQDMDHENMFWYRQDPGLGLRLIYFSYDVKMKEKGDIPEGYSVSREKKERFSLILESASTNQTSMYLCASSLRGAQETQYFGPGTRLLVL.

J is TRBJ2-2 and V is TRBV6-1, with TRBD1 matching 7 bases. Germline V CDR1 and CDR2: MNHNS, SASEGT. Trimming cost V 0 bases and J 5 bases; bases outside gene matches: 9. This CDR3 spans 17 amino acids. CDR3 bases: TGTGCCAGCAGTGAAGCTGTTTGGACAGGTCCTACCGGGGAGCTGTTTTTT. Protein product: CASSEAVWTGPTGELFF.

The chain combines TRBV5-6 with TRBJ2-3; a possible D gene is TRBD2 (5 bases). This CDR3 is 15 amino acids long. Germline CDR1 SGHDT, CDR2 YYEEEE. Trimming took 1 base from V and 0 from J, leaving 9 bases between them. The CDR3 region is CASSLLATSTDTQYF. DNA of the CDR3: TGTGCCAGCAGCTTGCTAGCTACTAGCACAGATACGCAGTATTTT.

The V and J genes are TRBV11-2 and TRBJ1-3; D gene ambiguous. CDR1 is SGHAT, CDR2 FQNNGV, per germline. The CDR3 consists of 14 residues. V shed 0 bases and J shed 4 bases, with 7 bases lying between them. This chain's CDR3 is CASSLETDGNTIYF. CDR3 nucleotide sequence: TGTGCCAGCAGCTTAGAGACGGACGGAAACACCATATATTTT. The variable domain in full, completed from reference TRBV11-2 and TRBJ1-3, reads EAGVAQSPRYKIIEKRQSVAFWCNPISGHATLYWYQQILGQGPKLLIQFQNNGVVDDSQLPKDRFSAERLKGVDSTLKIQPAKLEDSAVYLCASSLETDGNTIYFGEGSWLTVV.

This chain connects TRBV28 to TRBJ2-2, with D uncertain. This CDR3 region has 12 residues. Germline CDR1 reads MDHEN; CDR2 reads SYDVKM. Trimming pared 2 bases from V and 8 bases from J, leaving 6 bases between. CDR3 region: CASSLRVGELFF. In nucleotides, the CDR3 is TGTGCCAGCAGTTTAAGGGTTGGGGAGCTGTTTTTT.

This clone was counted between two and nine times. V gene TRBV6-5 combines with J gene TRBJ1-3; 7 bases line up with TRBD1. Germline-derived CDR1 and CDR2 are MNHEY and SVGAGI. With 4 bases clipped from V and 3 bases from J, the junction kept 9 bases outside the gene matches. This CDR3 has 16 residues. The CDR3 spells CASSSEQGGYGNTIYF. The CDR3 coding sequence is TGTGCCAGCAGTTCCGAGCAGGGGGGATATGGAAACACCATATATTTT.

The CDR3 loop is CASSLGTGSTDTQYF. DNA of the CDR3: TGCGCCAGCAGCCTAGGAACGGGATCCACAGATACGCAGTATTTT. V and J are TRBV4-3 and TRBJ2-3; D might be TRBD2 (5 bases). This CDR3 contains 15 residues. Between the trimmed V and J ends, which lost 4 bases and 2 bases, there was a span of 13 bases. Germline V gives CDR1 LGHNA, CDR2 YSLEER.

This clone was found a few times. The J gene is TRBJ1-5, the V gene TRBV7-2; D remains ambiguous. Trimming removed 1 base from V and 7 bases from J, with 8 bases in between. The CDR3 has 13 amino acids. The germline V gene encodes CDR1 SGHTA and CDR2 FQGNSA. The CDR3 reads CASSLGSRQPQHF. The CDR3 DNA reads TGTGCCAGCAGCTTAGGGTCGCGGCAGCCCCAGCATTTT.

This clone has only one observation. The V and J genes are TRBV23-1 and TRBJ2-7; a weak D match, TRBD2 (5 bases). TRBV23-1 is reported as an ORF; its role is uncertain. Trimming stripped 5 bases from V and 0 bases from J, with 20 bases between. This CDR3 has 17 residues. DNA for the CDR3: TGCGCCAGCAGTATTTGTGGTGAAGAGCGGAGCTCCTACGAGCAGTACTTC. Translated, it gives CASSICGEERSSYEQYF.

This chain uses TRBV5-4 with TRBJ2-7; 7 bases agree with TRBD1. The CDR3 is 13 amino acids. CDR1 is SGHNT, CDR2 YYREEE, per germline (reference sequence). Losses at the gene ends were 4 bases for V and 3 bases for J; bases not matched to a gene: 4. DNA for the CDR3: TGTGCCAGCAGCCATCGGACAGGCTACGAGCAGTACTTC. As protein: CASSHRTGYEQYF.

This chain links TRBV7-2 with TRBJ2-7; D perhaps matches TRBD1 (6 bases). This CDR3 has 14 residues. The germline V gene encodes CDR1 SGHTA and CDR2 FQGNSA. The V gene lost 2 bases and the J gene lost 3 bases, with 11 bases spanning the gap. The CDR3 DNA sequence: TGTGCCAGCAGCTTATCAGGGGCGAGCTACGAGCAGTACTTC. Translating it yields CASSLSGASYEQYF.

The chain employs TRBV6-5 and TRBJ1-4; tentatively, D is TRBD1 (6 bases). CDR3 length: 13 amino acids. Per germline, CDR1 MNHEY and CDR2 SVGAGI. The ends were cut back, 6 bases at V and 8 bases at J, with 13 bases in the middle. CDR3 in amino acids: CASRPDRREKLFF. The CDR3 DNA reads as TGTGCCAGCAGACCCGACAGGCGGGAAAAACTGTTTTTT.

This clone appeared a few times. This chain links TRBV18 with TRBJ1-2; D gene uncertain. The V gene lost 3 bases and the J gene lost 4 bases, with 9 bases spanning the gap. The CDR3 runs to 13 residues. The germline gives CDR1 KGHSH, CDR2 LQKENI. The CDR3 DNA is TGTGCCAGCTCACCTTCCGACACCTATGGCTACACCTTC. As protein: CASSPSDTYGYTF.

The chain has TRBV6-4 and TRBJ2-4; no firm D call. Germline lookup yields CDR1 MRHNA and CDR2 SNTAGT. The length of the CDR3 is 17 residues. Between the trimmed V and J ends, which lost 1 base and 1 base, there was a span of 14 bases. The CDR3 DNA reads TGTGCCAGCAGTGACTATGGGGAATCCTCTGCCAAAAACATTCAGTACTTC. Translating gives CASSDYGESSAKNIQYF.

The chain has TRBV7-8 and TRBJ2-7; D gene ambiguous. With 6 bases removed from V and 6 bases from J, the gap between germline ends came to 18 bases. The CDR3 sequence is 14 residues long. Germline CDR1 and CDR2: SGHVS and FQNEAQ. CDR3 residues: CASSHRTSVSEQYF. The CDR3 DNA reads TGTGCCAGCAGTCATAGGACCTCGGTGAGCGAGCAGTACTTC.

The genes are TRBV5-4 and TRBJ2-1; no definite D call. V lost 5 bases to trimming and J lost 2 bases, with 17 bases between them. CDR1 SGHNT and CDR2 YYREEE come from the germline V gene (reference sequence). The CDR3 has 16 residues. The CDR3 sequence is CASSDQTSNPYNEQFF. CDR3 bases: TGTGCCAGCAGTGATCAGACGTCCAATCCCTACAATGAGCAGTTCTTC.

This clone showed up just once. The CDR3 DNA sequence: TGTGCCAGCAGCCCTGTAAGGGGGACCTACGAGCAGTACTTC. Protein product: CASSPVRGTYEQYF. The V and J genes are TRBV28 and TRBJ2-7; tentative D call: TRBD1 (6 bases). The V gene lost 6 bases and the J gene lost 2 bases, with 14 bases spanning the gap. Germline-derived CDR1 and CDR2 are MDHEN and SYDVKM. The CDR3 has 14 residues.

This chain connects TRBV28 to TRBJ2-7; 7 bases align to TRBD1. Germline assignment: CDR1 MDHEN and CDR2 SYDVKM. Trimming took 5 bases from V and 2 from J; bases not matched to a gene: 9. The CDR3 has 15 amino acids. CDR3 amino acids: CASSVSGTEAYEQYF. CDR3 nucleotide sequence: TGTGCCAGCAGTGTTTCCGGGACAGAGGCCTACGAGCAGTACTTC. Drawing the rest from reference TRBV28 and TRBJ2-7, the complete variable domain is DVKVTQSSRYLVKRTGEKVFLECVQDMDHENMFWYRQDPGLGLRLIYFSYDVKMKEKGDIPEGYSVSREKKERFSLILESASTNQTSMYLCASSVSGTEAYEQYFGPGTRLTVT.